This T cell receptor beta chain derives from a study of T cell responses to AZD1222 COVID-19 vaccine. Overall study results and limits: Just a handful of people given AZD1222 tested seropositive at baseline.

Of note for this clone: The antigen is undetermined.

In germline, CDR1 is LGHDT, CDR2 YNNKEL (reference sequence). Deletions cut 1 base from V and 3 bases from J, with 12 bases between. CDR3 size: 15 residues. The data were produced by immunoSEQ multiplex PCR, yet TCRdb's version contains in-frame clones alone and is incomplete. The sample lists over 110,000 clones; around nine tenths were seen once. This sequence was found in an adult in good health. Sample: peripheral blood, taken on day 0 of AZD1222 vaccination. J is TRBJ1-1 and V is TRBV3-1 (or the pseudogene TRBV3-2); D might be TRBD1 (5 bases). Here the CDR3 reads CASSQGPQGYTEAFF. The DNA for the CDR3 is TGTGCCAGCAGCCAAGGGCCCCAGGGCTACACTGAAGCTTTCTTT.